The 30 T cell receptor beta chains reported below all come from one sample, sequenced in a study of cytomegalovirus exposure and HLA in healthy donors. With 60 Vbeta and 13 Jbeta primers, the PCR was carried out. The data were produced by immunoSEQ multiplex PCR, yet TCRdb's version contains in-frame clones alone and is incomplete. The sample records around 100,000 clones, just under 80% being singletons. The sequencing sample was made of PBMCs. The source is a male donor in good health and CMV-seropositive.

The V call is TRBV7-8, the J call TRBJ2-7; D is unclear. This CDR3 is 13 amino acids long. Deletions cut 5 bases from V and 0 bases from J, with 8 bases between. Germline CDR1 is SGHVS and CDR2 is FQNEAQ. The CDR3 reads CASSPYSSYEQYF. The CDR3 DNA sequence: TGTGCCAGCAGCCCATATAGCTCCTACGAGCAGTACTTC.

The chain carries TRBV2 and TRBJ2-5; 7 bases are shared with TRBD1. The CDR3 length is 16 residues. Germline CDR1 and CDR2: SNHLY and FYNNEI. The J segment lost 5 bases and the V segment lost 6 bases, leaving 15 bases of the junction unmatched. The CDR3 loop reads CASRDPDRPRGETQYF. The CDR3 coding sequence is TGTGCCAGCAGGGACCCGGACAGGCCCAGGGGTGAGACCCAGTACTTC.

This rearrangement joins TRBV11-2 to TRBJ2-7; D uncertain. V gave up 5 bases and J gave up 5 bases, with 19 bases separating them. CDR3 length: 15 residues. Germline assignment: CDR1 SGHAT and CDR2 FQNNGV. The CDR3 sequence is CASSPLTATVHEQYF. Written as DNA, the CDR3 is TGTGCCAGCAGCCCCTTAACAGCCACGGTCCACGAGCAGTACTTC.

J is TRBJ1-1 and V is TRBV11-2; no reliable D call. The CDR3 extends over 16 amino acids. V dropped 4 bases and J dropped 0 bases, with 15 bases sitting between them. Germline V lookup: CDR1 SGHAT, CDR2 FQNNGV. The DNA of the CDR3 is TGTGCCAGCAGCTCCCTGCGGGGTTTGATGAACACTGAAGCTTTCTTT. It codes for CASSSLRGLMNTEAFF.

This chain links TRBV5-4 with TRBJ2-1, with 11 nucleotides matching TRBD2. The CDR3 has 16 amino acids. Trimming removed 0 bases from V and 2 bases from J; junction bases left unmatched: 1. CDR1 is SGHNT, CDR2 YYREEE, per germline (reference sequence). CDR3: CASSLGLAGTYNEQFF. The DNA for the CDR3 is TGTGCCAGCAGCTTGGGACTAGCGGGGACCTACAATGAGCAGTTCTTC.

The rearrangement uses TRBV2 and TRBJ1-1; no firm D call. This CDR3 is 13 amino acids long. Germline CDR1 and CDR2: SNHLY and FYNNEI. V lost 4 bases, J lost 1 base, and 7 bases lay in between. The CDR3 region is CASSGPGNTEAFF. As DNA, the CDR3 is TGTGCCAGCAGTGGACCGGGGAACACTGAAGCTTTCTTT.

The V and J genes are TRBV7-9 and TRBJ1-1, with a weak D call TRBD1 (6 bases). Trimming pared 5 bases from V and 0 bases from J, leaving 19 bases between. The CDR3 has 17 amino acids. Germline V CDR1 and CDR2: SEHNR, FQNEAQ (reference sequence). The CDR3 reads CASSRFLGQYMNTEAFF. The DNA for the CDR3 is TGTGCCAGCAGCCGTTTTCTAGGACAGTACATGAACACTGAAGCTTTCTTT.

Comment on this clone: At one boundary the junction diverges from the germline segment, which might be a read error. Other DNA sequences in this specimen translate into the identical CDR3. V and J are TRBV7-9 and TRBJ1-2, with TRBD1 identical over 9 bases. The V gene's germline CDR1 is SEHNR and CDR2 FQNEAQ (reference sequence). This CDR3 is 14 amino acids long. In nucleotides, the CDR3 is TGCGCCAGCAGCTCCAGACAGGGGGTAGATGGCTACACCTTC. Translated, it gives CASSSRQGVDGYTF.

This clone was detected only once. The rearrangement links TRBV29-1 to TRBJ2-1; D is unclear. In germline, CDR1 is SQVTM, CDR2 ANQGSEA. The CDR3 loop spans 14 amino acids. V shed 5 bases and J shed 0 bases, with 11 bases lying between them. CDR3 residues: CSVQTGSSYNEQFF. The CDR3 DNA is TGCAGCGTTCAGACGGGTAGCTCCTACAATGAGCAGTTCTTC.

The CDR3 sequence: CASSEGRGRGTEAFF. In DNA form, the CDR3 reads TGTGCCAGCAGTGAAGGCAGGGGGCGTGGGACTGAAGCTTTCTTT. V and J are TRBV6-1 and TRBJ1-1, with 8 positions matching TRBD1. Per germline, CDR1 MNHNS and CDR2 SASEGT. The length of the CDR3 is 15 residues. The V gene end was trimmed by 1 base and the J gene end by 5 bases; junction bases not matched to a gene: 6.

In its sample, this clone was seen once. V gene TRBV11-2 combines with J gene TRBJ2-7, with 7 bases identical to TRBD1. Germline trimming cut 4 bases from V and 6 bases from J; bases unmatched to any gene: 12. The CDR3 is 15 amino acids. From germline, CDR1 is SGHAT and CDR2 FQNNGV. For the CDR3, the DNA is TGTGCCAGCAGCTACGACAGGGTAGTGGATGGCGAGCAGTACTTC. It encodes CASSYDRVVDGEQYF. Drawing the rest from reference TRBV11-2 and TRBJ2-7, the complete variable domain is EAGVAQSPRYKIIEKRQSVAFWCNPISGHATLYWYQQILGQGPKLLIQFQNNGVVDDSQLPKDRFSAERLKGVDSTLKIQPAKLEDSAVYLCASSYDRVVDGEQYFGPGTRLTVT.

V gene TRBV2 combines with J gene TRBJ2-7; possibly TRBD2 for D (5 bases). Germline V gene sequence: CDR1 SNHLY, CDR2 FYNNEI. V was pared by 6 bases and J by 0 bases, with 12 bases between. The CDR3 spans 14 residues. The CDR3 DNA sequence: TGTGCCAGCAGCGGCTCCGGGAACTCCTACGAGCAGTACTTC. Amino acid sequence: CASSGSGNSYEQYF.

The chain employs TRBV5-1 and TRBJ2-3; D gene ambiguous. In germline, CDR1 is SGHRS, CDR2 YFSETQ. The CDR3 loop spans 14 amino acids. V shed 0 bases and J shed 4 bases, with 9 bases lying between them. The CDR3 coding sequence is TGCGCCAGCAGCTTGGGTTCTCCTCCAGATACGCAGTATTTT. It translates to CASSLGSPPDTQYF.

The CDR3 sequence: CASSLASGSYNEQFF. CDR3 bases: TGTGCCAGCAGCTTGGCCAGCGGCTCCTACAATGAGCAGTTCTTC. The chain is built from TRBV5-4 and TRBJ2-1; D is possibly TRBD2 (5 bases). Germline assignment: CDR1 SGHNT and CDR2 YYREEE (reference sequence). This CDR3 has 15 residues. Trimming left V 0 bases short and J 0 bases short, with 7 bases between.

J is TRBJ2-3 and V is TRBV9, with 8 bases identical to TRBD2. Germline V gene sequence: CDR1 SGDLS, CDR2 YYNGEE. V shed 3 bases, J shed 8 bases, and the junction held 8 bases outside the gene matches. There are 14 residues in the CDR3. CDR3 in DNA: TGTGCCAGCAGCGATTGGACTAGCCTTGGTACGCAGTATTTT. Its protein product is CASSDWTSLGTQYF.

The V gene is TRBV28, the J gene TRBJ2-5; 7 bases line up with TRBD2. The CDR3 is 15 amino acids. Unmatched junction bases numbered 8, after V lost 4 bases and J lost 3 bases. Per germline, CDR1 MDHEN and CDR2 SYDVKM. CDR3 sequence (DNA): TGTGCCAGCAGTTCGGGAGCGGGAATTGAAGAGACCCAGTACTTC. It yields the protein CASSSGAGIEETQYF.

CDR3 amino acids: CASSYPGQQETQYF. The CDR3 coding sequence is TGTGCCAGCAGCTACCCCGGACAGCAAGAGACCCAGTACTTC. The rearrangement joins TRBV28 to TRBJ2-5; TRBD1 might be the D (6 bases). The CDR3 sequence is 14 residues long. The V gene's germline CDR1 is MDHEN and CDR2 SYDVKM. V was trimmed by 6 bases and J by 2 bases, leaving 13 bases between them.

This clone is a singleton in its sample. The chain recombines TRBV30 with TRBJ2-7; D may be TRBD1 (6 bases). Germline CDR1 is GTSNPN and CDR2 is SVGIG (reference sequence). CDR3 length: 16 residues. Trimming took off 1 base at V and 2 bases at J, with 18 bases between the two ends. The DNA for the CDR3 is TGTGCCTGGAGTGCTACCGGGACACAGGTGGCCTACGAGCAGTACTTC. Translation: CAWSATGTQVAYEQYF. The variable domain in full, completed from reference TRBV30 and TRBJ2-7, reads SQTIHQWPATLVQPVGSPLSLECTVEGTSNPNLYWYRQAAGRGLQLLFYSVGIGQISSEVPQNLSASRPQDRQFILSSKKLLLSDSGFYLCAWSATGTQVAYEQYFGPGTRLTVT.

V gene TRBV7-9 combines with J gene TRBJ1-2, with TRBD1 identical over 9 bases. Germline-derived CDR1 and CDR2 are SEHNR and FQNEAQ (reference sequence). J gave up 0 bases and V 7 bases, and 12 bases lay outside the gene matches. The CDR3 consists of 17 residues. The CDR3 DNA reads as TGTGCCAGCACCGATACAGGACAGGGGTTTACTAACTATGGCTACACCTTC. Its protein product is CASTDTGQGFTNYGYTF. The full variable domain, in which reference TRBV7-9 and TRBJ1-2 provide the parts outside the CDR3, is DTGVSQNPRHKITKRGQNVTFRCDPISEHNRLYWYRQTLGQGPEFLTYFQNEAQLEKSRLLSDRFSAERPKGSFSTLEIQRTEQGDSAMYLCASTDTGQGFTNYGYTFGSGTRLTVV.

The count of this clone is one. The chain joins TRBV7-2 to TRBJ2-1; 9 bases are a match to TRBD1. V lost 5 bases and J lost 8; bases outside the gene matches: 7. The CDR3 covers 14 residues. Germline V gene data show CDR1 as SGHTA and CDR2 as FQGNSA. The CDR3 loop reads CASSQGGQGYEQFF. For the CDR3, the DNA is TGTGCCAGCAGCCAGGGGGGACAGGGATATGAGCAGTTCTTC.

This clone was observed a single time. The genes are TRBV5-1 and TRBJ2-6; D ambiguous. Trimming removed 0 bases from V and 0 bases from J, with 4 bases in between. Germline CDR1 SGHRS, CDR2 YFSETQ. The CDR3 runs 15 residues. CDR3: CASSLVLSGANVLTF. The CDR3 DNA sequence: TGCGCCAGCAGCTTGGTACTCTCTGGGGCCAACGTCCTGACTTTC.

V and J are TRBV5-1 and TRBJ2-5; 9 nucleotides align to TRBD1. This CDR3 contains 16 residues. J was trimmed by 5 bases and V by 3 bases; bases with no gene match: 11. Germline V lookup: CDR1 SGHRS, CDR2 YFSETQ. CDR3 sequence: CASSWSPGQGIETQYF. The CDR3 nucleotides are TGCGCCAGCAGCTGGTCCCCGGGACAGGGCATCGAGACCCAGTACTTC.

The rearrangement joins TRBV7-2 to TRBJ2-7, with 14 bases lining up with TRBD2. V lost 5 bases to trimming and J lost 5 bases; unmatched junction nucleotides: 5. Germline V gene lookup returns CDR1 SGHTA and CDR2 FQGNSA. This CDR3 is 15 amino acids long. CDR3 in amino acids: CASSQPTSGRDEQYF. CDR3 sequence (DNA): TGTGCCAGCAGCCAGCCGACTAGCGGGAGGGACGAGCAGTACTTC.

The gene calls are TRBV25-1 and TRBJ1-2; possible D gene TRBD1, 5 bases. V dropped 3 bases and J dropped 6 bases, with 11 bases sitting between them. The CDR3 extends over 13 amino acids. The germline gives CDR1 MGHDK, CDR2 SYGVNS. CDR3 DNA sequence: TGTGCCAGCAGTGACCAACCGACAGATGGCTACACCTTC. It yields the protein CASSDQPTDGYTF.

The chain uses TRBV11-2 and TRBJ1-6, with a tentative D call TRBD1 (6 bases). Trimming cost V 5 bases and J 3 bases, with 11 bases left between them. Germline CDR1 reads SGHAT; CDR2 reads FQNNGV. The CDR3 has 15 amino acids. The CDR3 DNA sequence: TGTGCCAGCAGCGGTACGACAGGCTATAATTCACCCCTCCACTTT. Translated, it gives CASSGTTGYNSPLHF.

V gene TRBV25-1 combines with J gene TRBJ2-3, with 8 positions matching TRBD1. The CDR3 is 16 amino acids. Looked up from germline, CDR1 is MGHDK and CDR2 is SYGVNS. Trimming took 4 bases from V and 1 from J; bases not matched to a gene: 7. For the CDR3, the DNA is TGTGCCAGCAGTGGACCGACAGGGGTTCGCACAGATACGCAGTATTTT. Protein: CASSGPTGVRTDTQYF.

The chain recombines TRBV2 with TRBJ2-2; 7 positions match TRBD1. The ends lost 9 bases at V and 6 bases at J; junction bases unmatched: 4. In germline, CDR1 is SNHLY, CDR2 FYNNEI. CDR3 size: 12 residues. This chain's CDR3 is CARNQGAGELFF. In DNA form, the CDR3 reads TGTGCCAGAAATCAGGGGGCCGGGGAGCTGTTTTTT.

The rearrangement links TRBV6-5 to TRBJ2-1; 7 bases line up with TRBD1. Trimming removed 5 bases from V and 6 bases from J; junction bases left unmatched: 10. CDR1 MNHEY and CDR2 SVGAGI come from the germline V gene. This CDR3 spans 15 amino acids. The CDR3 DNA sequence: TGTGCCAGCAGTCTCCGGGACAGTACTGTCAATGAGCAGTTCTTC. It yields the protein CASSLRDSTVNEQFF.

This chain connects TRBV5-1 to TRBJ2-7; TRBD1 matches 9 bases. The CDR3 spans 18 residues. Looked up from germline, CDR1 is SGHRS and CDR2 is YFSETQ. The V segment lost 1 base and the J segment 4 bases; nucleotides outside the gene matches: 15. The CDR3 spells CASSLLTGGYTGCYEQYF. The DNA of the CDR3 is TGCGCCAGCAGCTTGCTGACAGGGGGTTACACGGGTTGTTACGAGCAGTACTTC.

This clone has just a few counts. The chain couples TRBV2 to TRBJ1-1; 7 bases are shared with TRBD1. V shed 7 bases, J shed 6 bases, and the junction held 11 bases outside the gene matches. The CDR3 contains 14 residues. Germline CDR1 and CDR2: SNHLY and FYNNEI. DNA for the CDR3: TGTGCCAGCACCGAGGGGACAGTCAGCCCTGAAGCTTTCTTT. Translated: CASTEGTVSPEAFF.